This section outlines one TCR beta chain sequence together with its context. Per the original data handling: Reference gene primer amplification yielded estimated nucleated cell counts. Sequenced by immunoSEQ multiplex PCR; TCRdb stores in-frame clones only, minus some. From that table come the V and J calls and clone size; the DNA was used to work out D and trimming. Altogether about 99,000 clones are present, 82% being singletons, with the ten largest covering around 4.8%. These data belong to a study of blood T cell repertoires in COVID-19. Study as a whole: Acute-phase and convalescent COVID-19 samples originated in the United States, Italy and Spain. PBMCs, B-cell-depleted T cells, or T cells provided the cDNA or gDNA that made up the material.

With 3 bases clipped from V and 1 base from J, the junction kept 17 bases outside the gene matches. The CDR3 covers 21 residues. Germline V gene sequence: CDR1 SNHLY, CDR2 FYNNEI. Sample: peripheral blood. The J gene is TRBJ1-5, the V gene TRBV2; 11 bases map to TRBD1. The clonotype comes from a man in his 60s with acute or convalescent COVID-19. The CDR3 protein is CASSDFPRTGGFGLSNQPQHF. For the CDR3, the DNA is TGTGCCAGCAGTGACTTTCCACGGACAGGGGGCTTTGGACTAAGCAATCAGCCCCAGCATTTT.